Below, 18 T cell receptor beta chains from the same sample are listed, as sequenced in a study. In TCRdb, the 5' RACE reads were re-called with MiXCR into one record per CDR3 protein. The repertoire includes 45,000 to 55,000 distinct CDR3 sequences, approximately 25% of them detected once, and 3.2% sits in the top ten. Sequencing was carried out using tumor-infiltrating naive CD4+ T cells sorted from the breast tumor. Subset: naive CD4+ T cells, CD4+CD45RA+CD25-. These receptors came from a female donor with breast cancer.

Turning to this clonotype: This may arise from a read error, as a much more abundant clone is one base away. It is likely a read error, because the conserved phenylalanine at the end of the CDR3 is missing. The V gene is TRBV28, the J gene TRBJ2-7; the match to TRBD1 covers 11 bases. With V trimmed by 6 bases and J by 7 bases, 5 bases remained unmatched. The CDR3 contains 13 residues. Germline V lookup: CDR1 MDHEN, CDR2 SYDVKM. The CDR3 protein is CASRDRGRGEQYS. In DNA, the CDR3 is TGTGCCAGCAGGGACAGGGGGCGGGGAGAGCAGTACTCC.

The count of this clonotype is one. This sequence joins TRBV7-2 and TRBJ2-5; 8 positions agree with TRBD1. Germline V lookup: CDR1 SGHTA, CDR2 FQGNSA. This CDR3 contains 14 residues. The V segment lost 0 bases and the J segment 5 bases; nucleotides outside the gene matches: 2. CDR3: CASSLARGRETQYF. The CDR3 region has the DNA TGTGCCAGCAGCTTAGCCAGGGGGCGGGAGACCCAGTACTTC. Full variable domain (missing parts from reference TRBV7-2 and TRBJ2-5): GAGVSQSPSNKVTEKGKDVELRCDPISGHTALYWYRQSLGQGLEFLIYFQGNSAPDKSGLPSDRFSAERTGGSVSTLTIQRTQQEDSAVYLCASSLARGRETQYFGPGTRLLVL.

The rearrangement joins TRBV5-1 to TRBJ2-3; D remains ambiguous. Germline loops: CDR1 SGHRS, CDR2 YFSETQ. V dropped 2 bases and J dropped 0 bases, with 10 bases sitting between them. CDR3 length: 15 amino acids. The CDR3 region is CASSLTATSTDTQYF. Written as DNA, the CDR3 is TGCGCCAGCAGCTTAACAGCAACTAGCACAGATACGCAGTATTTT.

CDR3 in amino acids: CASSVGSSGGYTF. CDR3 DNA: TGTGCCAGCAGTGTCGGCAGCTCCGGTGGCTACACCTTC. V is TRBV6-1 and J is TRBJ1-2, with D unclear. Trimming stripped 4 bases from V and 7 bases from J, with 13 bases between. This CDR3 contains 13 residues. The germline CDR1 and CDR2 sequences are MNHNS and SASEGT.

This clonotype occurred a few times. The J gene is TRBJ1-2, the V gene TRBV28, with D maybe TRBD1 (5 bases). This CDR3 is built from 14 residues. With 5 bases removed from V and 3 bases from J, the gap between germline ends came to 13 bases. Per the germline V gene, CDR1 is MDHEN and CDR2 is SYDVKM. The CDR3 spells CASSPLDSDYGYTF. The CDR3 coding sequence is TGTGCCAGCAGTCCTCTCGACAGCGACTATGGCTACACCTTC.

This clonotype was observed a few times. This CDR3 reads CASTRGRERETQYF. The CDR3 coding sequence is TGTGCCAGCACCAGAGGGAGGGAGCGCGAGACCCAGTACTTC. The J gene is TRBJ2-5, the V gene TRBV2, with TRBD2 matching 7 bases. This CDR3 is 14 amino acids long. V lost 7 bases, J lost 5 bases, and 10 bases stayed unmatched. Germline V gene lookup returns CDR1 SNHLY and CDR2 FYNNEI.

A few counts support this clonotype. The V call is TRBV7-2, the J call TRBJ2-3; D uncertain. Germline-derived CDR1 and CDR2 are SGHTA and FQGNSA. The CDR3 length is 13 residues. Trimming stripped 0 bases from V and 2 bases from J, with 3 bases between. The CDR3 is CASSLATTDTQYF. Written as DNA, the CDR3 is TGTGCCAGCAGCTTAGCCACCACAGATACGCAGTATTTT.

The rearrangement uses TRBV7-6 and TRBJ2-1, with 8 bases matching TRBD1. J was trimmed by 5 bases and V by 1 base; bases with no gene match: 4. The CDR3 totals 15 residues. Germline CDR1 is SGHVS and CDR2 is FNYEAQ. The CDR3 DNA follows: TGTGCCAGCAGCTTAGAGGGACAGGATCACAATGAGCAGTTCTTC. Encoded protein: CASSLEGQDHNEQFF.

This clonotype was observed a few times. The chain recombines TRBV6-5 with TRBJ1-2, with D uncertain. The germline V and J ends were trimmed by 5 bases and 2 bases, with 18 bases remaining between them. This CDR3 is 16 amino acids long. CDR1 and CDR2 (germline): MNHEY, SVGAGI. CDR3 DNA sequence: TGTGCCAGCAGTGGCGTCGATTATGTGCCGAACTATGGCTACACCTTC. Protein sequence: CASSGVDYVPNYGYTF.

This clonotype has a handful of counts. The chain recombines TRBV7-9 with TRBJ1-5; the match to TRBD1 covers 7 bases. Unmatched junction bases numbered 14, after V lost 5 bases and J lost 4 bases. From germline, CDR1 is SEHNR and CDR2 FQNEAQ (reference sequence). This CDR3 has 17 amino acids. CDR3 amino acids: CASSQDRAGGLNQPQHF. The DNA for the CDR3 is TGTGCCAGCAGCCAAGACAGGGCCGGGGGATTGAATCAGCCCCAGCATTTT.

As for this clonotype: This is likely a read error, given that the CDR3 carries no conserved phenylalanine or tryptophan at its end. In nucleotides, the CDR3 is TGTGCCAGCAGTTCCCCCAATGAGCAGTTCCTC. It translates to CASSSPNEQFL. This chain joins TRBV28 and TRBJ2-1, with D hard to call. The V end was cut by 4 bases, the J end by 6 bases, with 4 bases between. CDR3 length: 11 amino acids. The germline V gene has CDR1 MDHEN and CDR2 SYDVKM.

The chain uses TRBV28 and TRBJ2-7; D not resolved. This CDR3 region has 13 residues. Per germline, CDR1 MDHEN and CDR2 SYDVKM. Trimming removed 5 bases at V and 5 bases at J, with 13 bases between. CDR3 amino acids: CASSLPELDEQYF. CDR3 coding DNA: TGTGCCAGCAGTCTCCCTGAGTTGGACGAGCAGTACTTC.

This clonotype came up a few times. The chain joins TRBV3-1 to TRBJ2-1, with 7 bases matching TRBD2. J lost 8 bases, V lost 4 bases, and 5 bases had no gene match. This CDR3 is built from 13 residues. Germline CDR1 LGHDT, CDR2 YNNKEL (reference sequence). CDR3 sequence reads: CASSRQRDDEQFF. The CDR3 DNA follows: TGTGCCAGCAGCCGTCAGCGGGACGATGAGCAGTTCTTC.

This clonotype was observed a handful of times. V usage is TRBV5-1 and J usage is TRBJ2-1; D is undetermined. The V and J ends lost 0 bases and 8 bases respectively, with 12 bases between them. The CDR3 loop spans 14 amino acids. Germline V gives CDR1 SGHRS, CDR2 YFSETQ. CDR3 sequence reads: CASSLEMGRDEQFF. CDR3 DNA: TGCGCCAGCAGCTTGGAAATGGGTAGGGATGAGCAGTTCTTC.

The chain joins TRBV12-3 or TRBV12-4 to TRBJ2-3; D call uncertain. The ends were cut back, 0 bases at V and 6 bases at J, with 13 bases in the middle. This CDR3 spans 15 amino acids. The CDR3 DNA is TGTGCCAGCAGTTTAGCGAATCGACCCAGGGATACGCAGTATTTT. Translated: CASSLANRPRDTQYF.

This clonotype was observed at least ten times. The chain uses TRBV20-1 and TRBJ2-3; 9 positions agree with TRBD2. Germline CDR1 DFQATT, CDR2 SNEGSKA (reference sequence). The CDR3 runs 16 residues. V was clipped by 0 bases and J by 4 bases; unmatched bases: 8. The CDR3 DNA follows: TGCAGTGCTAGAGATCCTAGCGGGAACGCTCCAGATACGCAGTATTTT. Translated, it gives CSARDPSGNAPDTQYF.

In its sample, this clonotype was seen many times. V is TRBV7-2 and J is TRBJ2-1; 13 bases agree with TRBD2. Losses at the gene ends were 5 bases for V and 4 bases for J; bases not matched to a gene: 8. The CDR3 consists of 17 residues. CDR1 and CDR2 (germline): SGHTA, FQGNSA. CDR3: CASSQGGTSGAYNEQFF. The CDR3 DNA reads TGTGCCAGCAGCCAGGGGGGGACTAGCGGGGCTTACAATGAGCAGTTCTTC.

This clonotype was found many times. V usage is TRBV20-1 and J usage is TRBJ2-5; TRBD1 might be the D (5 bases). With 0 bases removed from V and 7 bases from J, the gap between germline ends came to 15 bases. The CDR3 loop spans 14 amino acids. Germline V CDR1 and CDR2: DFQATT, SNEGSKA (reference sequence). The CDR3 DNA reads TGCAGTGCTAGAGAAGGAGCAGGGTCAGGGACCCAGTACTTC. It specifies CSAREGAGSGTQYF.